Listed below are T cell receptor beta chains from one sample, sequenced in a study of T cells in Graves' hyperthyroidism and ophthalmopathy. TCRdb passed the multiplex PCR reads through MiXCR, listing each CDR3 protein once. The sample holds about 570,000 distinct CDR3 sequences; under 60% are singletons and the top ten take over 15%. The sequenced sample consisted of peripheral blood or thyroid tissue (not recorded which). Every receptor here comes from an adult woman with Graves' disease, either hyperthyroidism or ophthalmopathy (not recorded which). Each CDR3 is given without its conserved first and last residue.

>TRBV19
ATLKTVRSGNTIY
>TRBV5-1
ASSLAKGTGRSYEQY
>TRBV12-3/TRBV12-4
ASTLQGGGTEAF
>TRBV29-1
SVGNTLSAAF
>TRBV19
ASSIPLGQGGYGYT
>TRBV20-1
SAVVDSYRYEQY
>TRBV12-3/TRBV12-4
ASRTSGSYTGTGELF
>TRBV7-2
ASSSRTGAVVEAGELF
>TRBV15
ATSNRDTLNTEAF
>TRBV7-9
ASSRGGARPPYEQY
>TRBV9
ASSAGDSSYEQY
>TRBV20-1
SATQYSDAF
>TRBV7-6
ASSFKQGTEAF
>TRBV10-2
ASSEGSVWRVETQY
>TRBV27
ASSLSAGQPQH
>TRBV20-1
SARSGGPGETQH
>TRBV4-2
ASSRPSETQY
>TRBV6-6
ASRLGQGLYGYT
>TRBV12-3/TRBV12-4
ASSPAAPYGYT
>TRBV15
ATSNRPAYEQY
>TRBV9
ARPQGYSNQPQH
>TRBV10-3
AISARDGARAGANVLT
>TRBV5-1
ASSRTSGETSYEQY
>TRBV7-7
ASSLGDGTEAF
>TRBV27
ASRKISSGDEQY
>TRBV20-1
SADDRGTDTQY
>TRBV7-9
ASSLETREQY
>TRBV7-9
ASSLAGAGNSGNTIY
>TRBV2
ASREGPNTEAF
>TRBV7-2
ASSFGAQNQPQH
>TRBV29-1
SVELGGETQY
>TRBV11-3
ASSLGATSAYEQY
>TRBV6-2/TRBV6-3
ASIRFSGRAETQY
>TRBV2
ASSESTLAAEAF
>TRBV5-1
ASFGTGRYYGYT
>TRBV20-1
SASGEFSIKVPSNSYEQY
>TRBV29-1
SVTRGLGYGYT
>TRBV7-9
ARSLGGGAGYEQY
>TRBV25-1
ASSGHWGAVEKLF
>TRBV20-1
SARGEFGTEAF
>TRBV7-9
ASSFTETPLH